This T cell receptor beta chain appears in the sequencing data of a study of blood T cells in healthy people across ages (dated by TCRdb to between 2014 and 2016). In the study overall: In model experiments, template switching captured roughly one uniquely barcoded TCR beta cDNA molecule for every two T cells. Age-related changes in TCR beta repertoire diversity were measured in the study by deep sequencing normalized with unique cDNA molecular identifiers. The donors were split into four age groups: young (average around 15 years), middle-aged (around 37), aged (62) and long-lived (roughly 86). Donors of different ages were randomly distributed across sequencing lanes to avoid experimental bias. For two donors (one aged 18 to 30 and one aged 80 or older), the study analyzed two additional independent replicas of 1 million unique cDNA reads from the same blood draw.

The sample holds a few counts of this clonotype. Its cognate antigen has yet to be identified. A read error may produce the germline difference seen at one junction end. The library came from 5' RACE. The instrument given in TCRdb is Illumina HiSeq 2500. A second PCR of roughly 6 to 12 cycles was performed with a sample-barcoded 5' primer and a J-beta primer mix. A unique molecular identifier was introduced onto each TCR beta cDNA molecule by a template-switch 5' adaptor carrying 12 random nucleotides. Each sample yielded at least 2.5 million CDR3-containing paired-end reads. First-strand cDNA was synthesized from all RNA with the Mint cDNA synthesis kit, primed by a TRBC-specific oligonucleotide. After uracil-DNA glycosylase treatment, a first 18-cycle PCR used universal primers M1SS and BC2_uni_R on all cDNA. As for the authors' bioinformatics: For normalization, 1 million high-quality reads were randomly selected from each sample, with every read carrying a distinct molecular identifier. Reads with shared molecular identifiers were discarded instead of being binned into consensus sequences. MiTCR, run with a Q25 quality threshold and the strictest error-elimination algorithm, handled CDR3 identification, clonotype clustering and error correction. A nonparametric unseen species model with Euler transformation was used to estimate lower-bound total TCR beta diversity. TCRdb trimmed the raw reads at Q25, called clones with MiXCR and kept productive beta chains. Each record represents a unique CDR3 protein, reported with the most common genes and DNA among its rows. TCRdb, rather than the study authors, made the V and J calls. The sample yields some 1.5 million distinct CDR3 sequences; approximately 28% were counted once. The ten biggest clones cover 7.7% of the sample.

Overall study outcomes, separate from this receptor: Since profiling was done on bulk unsorted PBMCs, naive and antigen-experienced compartments could not be conclusively compared. The long-lived group showed more naive CD4+ T cells, fewer expanded clones and increased TCR diversity than the aged group, suggesting age selection. Donor CMV infection status was unknown, potentially confounding age-related changes in expanded clonotypes. Observed TCR beta diversity per million T cells fell roughly linearly with age, and a significant reduction was already apparent by age roughly 40. The percentage of naive T cells measured by flow cytometry correlated strongly with observed TCR beta diversity. Total diversity estimates from one million sequenced T cells were considered lower bounds and underestimates.

The donors were 40 or so Caucasian individuals from Russia, aged roughly 6 to 95 years, who were systemically healthy. Around 10 milliliters of peripheral blood were collected from each donor into EDTA-treated Vacutainer tubes. Ficoll-Paque density-gradient centrifugation was used to isolate PBMCs, with at least 7 million obtained per sample. Total RNA was extracted from PBMCs with Trizol reagent, with at least 6 micrograms obtained per sample. For every donor, flow cytometry on a PBMC aliquot measured the percentage of naive CD45RAhigh/CD27high T cells. From its cysteine to its phenylalanine, the CDR3 spans 18 amino acids. Only CDR3 DNA remains: 54 bases, in frame from the first base. The germline V gene gives CDR1 as SGHTA and CDR2 as FQGNSA.

The clonotype was recovered from a woman aged 25 to 45 in good health. The material sequenced was blood. The chain couples TRBV7-2 to TRBJ2-5; 13 bases in the junction line up with TRBD2. The CDR3 amino acid sequence is: CAGSFRTSGSWDQETQYF. The sequenced DNA is TGTGCCGGCAGCTTTCGGACTAGCGGGAGTTGGGACCAAGAGACCCAGTACTTC.